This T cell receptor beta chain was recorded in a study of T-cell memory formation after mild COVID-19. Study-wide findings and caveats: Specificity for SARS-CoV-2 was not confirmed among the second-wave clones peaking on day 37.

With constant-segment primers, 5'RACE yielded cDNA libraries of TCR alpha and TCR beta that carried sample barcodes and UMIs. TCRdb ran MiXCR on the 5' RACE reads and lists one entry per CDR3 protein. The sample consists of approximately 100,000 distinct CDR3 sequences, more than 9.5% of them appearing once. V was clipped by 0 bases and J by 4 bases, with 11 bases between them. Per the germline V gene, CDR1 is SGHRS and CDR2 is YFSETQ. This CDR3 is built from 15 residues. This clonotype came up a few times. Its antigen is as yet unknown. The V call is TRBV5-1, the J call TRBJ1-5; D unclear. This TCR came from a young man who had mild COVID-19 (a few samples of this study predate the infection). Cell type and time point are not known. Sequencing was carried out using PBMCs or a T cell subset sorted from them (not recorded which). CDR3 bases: TGCGCCAGCAGCTTGGACAGTCCCGTAAATCAGCCCCAGCATTTT. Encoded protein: CASSLDSPVNQPQHF.